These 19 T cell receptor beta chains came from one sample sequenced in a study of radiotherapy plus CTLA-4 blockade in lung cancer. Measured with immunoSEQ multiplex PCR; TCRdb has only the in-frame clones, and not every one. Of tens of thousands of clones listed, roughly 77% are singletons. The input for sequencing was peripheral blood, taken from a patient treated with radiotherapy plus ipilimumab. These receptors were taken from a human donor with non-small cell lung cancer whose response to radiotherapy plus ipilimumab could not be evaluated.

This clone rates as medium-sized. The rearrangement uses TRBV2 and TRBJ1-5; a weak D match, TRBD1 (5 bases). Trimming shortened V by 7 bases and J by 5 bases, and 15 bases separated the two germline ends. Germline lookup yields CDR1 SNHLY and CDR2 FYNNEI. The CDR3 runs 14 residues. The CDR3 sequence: CASTLGAPDQPQHF. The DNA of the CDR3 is TGTGCCAGCACCCTTGGGGCTCCCGATCAGCCCCAGCATTTT.

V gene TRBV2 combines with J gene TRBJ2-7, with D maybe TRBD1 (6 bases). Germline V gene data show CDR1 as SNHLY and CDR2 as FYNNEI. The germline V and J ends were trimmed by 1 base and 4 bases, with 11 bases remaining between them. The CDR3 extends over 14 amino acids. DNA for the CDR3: TGTGCCAGCAGTGAAGGAGACAGGCTGTACGAGCAGTACTTC. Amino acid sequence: CASSEGDRLYEQYF.

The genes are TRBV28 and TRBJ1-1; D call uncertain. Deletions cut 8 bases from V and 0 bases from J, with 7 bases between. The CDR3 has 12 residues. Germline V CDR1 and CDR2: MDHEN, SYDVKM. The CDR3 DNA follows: TGTGCCAGCCTGCAGTTGAACACTGAAGCTTTCTTT. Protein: CASLQLNTEAFF.

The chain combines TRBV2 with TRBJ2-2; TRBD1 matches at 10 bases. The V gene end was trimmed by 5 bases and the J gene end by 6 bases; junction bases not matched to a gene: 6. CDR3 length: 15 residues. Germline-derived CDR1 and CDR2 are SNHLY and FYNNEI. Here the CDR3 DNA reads TGTGCCAGCAGTCCTCGACAGGGGGCCCCCGGGGAGCTGTTTTTT. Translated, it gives CASSPRQGAPGELFF.

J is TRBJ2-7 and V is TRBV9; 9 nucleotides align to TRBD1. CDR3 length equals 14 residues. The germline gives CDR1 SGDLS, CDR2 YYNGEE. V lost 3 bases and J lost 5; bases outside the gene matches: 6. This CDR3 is CASSAGTGSNEQYF. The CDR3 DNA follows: TGTGCCAGCAGCGCCGGGACAGGGAGCAACGAGCAGTACTTC.

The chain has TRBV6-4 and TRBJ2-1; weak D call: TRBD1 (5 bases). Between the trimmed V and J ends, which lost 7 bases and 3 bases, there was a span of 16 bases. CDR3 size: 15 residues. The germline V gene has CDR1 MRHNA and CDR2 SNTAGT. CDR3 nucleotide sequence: TGTGCCAGCATGGTGGTCAGGGTAGACTACAATGAGCAGTTCTTC. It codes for CASMVVRVDYNEQFF.

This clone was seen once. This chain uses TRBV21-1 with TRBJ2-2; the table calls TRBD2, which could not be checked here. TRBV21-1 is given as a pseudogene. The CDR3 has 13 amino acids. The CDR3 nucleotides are TGTGCCAGCGAGGGCGGGACGAATCGGGAGCTGTTTTTT. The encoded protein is CASEGGTNRELFF.

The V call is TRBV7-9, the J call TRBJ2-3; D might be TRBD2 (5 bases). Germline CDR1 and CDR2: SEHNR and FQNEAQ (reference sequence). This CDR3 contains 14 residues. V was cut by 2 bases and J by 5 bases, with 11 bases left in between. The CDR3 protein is CASSLFLGGDTQYF. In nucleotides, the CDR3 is TGTGCCAGCAGCTTATTTCTAGGAGGAGATACGCAGTATTTT.

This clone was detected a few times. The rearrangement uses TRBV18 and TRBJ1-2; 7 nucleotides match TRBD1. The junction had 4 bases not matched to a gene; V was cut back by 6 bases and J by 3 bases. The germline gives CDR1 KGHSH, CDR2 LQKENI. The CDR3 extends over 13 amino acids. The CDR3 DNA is TGTGCCAGCTCCCCGGGGACAGACTATGGCTACACCTTC. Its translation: CASSPGTDYGYTF.

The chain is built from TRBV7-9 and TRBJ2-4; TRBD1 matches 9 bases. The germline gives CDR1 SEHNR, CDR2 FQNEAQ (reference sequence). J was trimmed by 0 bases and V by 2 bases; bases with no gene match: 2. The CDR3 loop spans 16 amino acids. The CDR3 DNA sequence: TGTGCCAGCAGCTTATTGGGACAGGGAGCCAAAAACATTCAGTACTTC. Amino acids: CASSLLGQGAKNIQYF.

The CDR3 DNA sequence: TGTGCCAGCAGCGTAGCTACGGGTACTGAGCAGTTCTTC. It is translated as CASSVATGTEQFF. The J gene is TRBJ2-1, the V gene TRBV9; D call uncertain. CDR3 length: 13 amino acids. V lost 0 bases and J lost 9, with 10 bases in between. The germline gives CDR1 SGDLS, CDR2 YYNGEE.

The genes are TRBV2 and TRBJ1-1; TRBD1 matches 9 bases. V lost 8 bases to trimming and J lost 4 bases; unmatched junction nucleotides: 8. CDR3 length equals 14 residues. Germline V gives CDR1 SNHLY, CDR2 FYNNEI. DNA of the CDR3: TGTGCCAGCGACCAACAGGGGGCGGCCACTGAAGCTTTCTTT. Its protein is CASDQQGAATEAFF.

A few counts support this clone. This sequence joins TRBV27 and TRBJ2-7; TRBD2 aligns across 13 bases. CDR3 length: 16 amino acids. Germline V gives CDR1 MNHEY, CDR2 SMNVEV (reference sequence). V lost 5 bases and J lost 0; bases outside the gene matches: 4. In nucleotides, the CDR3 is TGTGCCAGCAGTCTTGGGACTAGCGGGGCCTCCTACGAGCAGTACTTC. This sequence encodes CASSLGTSGASYEQYF.

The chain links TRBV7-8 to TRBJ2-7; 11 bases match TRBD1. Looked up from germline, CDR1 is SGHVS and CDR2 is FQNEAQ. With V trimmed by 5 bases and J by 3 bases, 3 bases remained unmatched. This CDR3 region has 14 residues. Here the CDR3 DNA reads TGTGCCAGCAGCCCGGGACAGGGGGTCTACGAGCAGTACTTC. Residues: CASSPGQGVYEQYF.

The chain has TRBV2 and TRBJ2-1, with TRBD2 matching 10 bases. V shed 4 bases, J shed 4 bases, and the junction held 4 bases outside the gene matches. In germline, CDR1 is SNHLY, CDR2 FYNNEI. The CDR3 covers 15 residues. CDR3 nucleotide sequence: TGTGCCAGCAGTGTTCAGCGGGGGGGGTACAATGAGCAGTTCTTC. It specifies CASSVQRGGYNEQFF.

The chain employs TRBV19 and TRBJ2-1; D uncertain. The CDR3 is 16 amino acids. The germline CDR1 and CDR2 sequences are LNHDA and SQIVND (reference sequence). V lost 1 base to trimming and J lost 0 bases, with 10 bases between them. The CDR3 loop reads CASSIVGRSSYNEQFF. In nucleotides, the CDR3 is TGTGCCAGTAGTATAGTTGGCAGATCCTCCTACAATGAGCAGTTCTTC.

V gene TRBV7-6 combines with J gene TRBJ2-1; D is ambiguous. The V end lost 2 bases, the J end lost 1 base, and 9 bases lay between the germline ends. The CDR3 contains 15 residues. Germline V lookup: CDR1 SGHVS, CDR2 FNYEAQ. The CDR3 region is CASSLMAVSYNEQFF. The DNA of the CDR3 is TGTGCCAGCAGCTTAATGGCAGTATCCTACAATGAGCAGTTCTTC.

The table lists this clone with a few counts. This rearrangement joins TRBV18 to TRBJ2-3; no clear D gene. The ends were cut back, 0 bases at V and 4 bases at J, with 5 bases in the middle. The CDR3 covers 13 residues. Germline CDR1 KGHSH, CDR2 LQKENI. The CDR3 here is CASSPPSSDTQYF. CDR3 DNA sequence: TGTGCCAGCTCACCACCGAGCTCAGATACGCAGTATTTT.

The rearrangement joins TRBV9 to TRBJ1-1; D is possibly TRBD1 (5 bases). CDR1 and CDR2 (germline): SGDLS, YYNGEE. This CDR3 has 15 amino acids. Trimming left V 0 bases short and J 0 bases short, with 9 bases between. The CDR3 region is CASSVGGGVNTEAFF. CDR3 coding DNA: TGTGCCAGCAGCGTAGGTGGGGGGGTGAACACTGAAGCTTTCTTT. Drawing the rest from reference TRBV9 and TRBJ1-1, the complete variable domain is DSGVTQTPKHLITATGQRVTLRCSPRSGDLSVYWYQQSLDQGLQFLIQYYNGEERAKGNILERFSAQQFPDLHSELNLSSLELGDSALYFCASSVGGGVNTEAFFGQGTRLTVV.